This T cell receptor (beta chain) was documented in a study of blood T cell repertoires in COVID-19. On the study more broadly: COVID-19 samples from acute and convalescent phases originated in the United States, Italy and Spain. PBMCs, B-cell-depleted T cells, or T cells were the source of the cDNA or gDNA that made up the material.

Source study methods: Estimation of nucleated cell counts was performed using reference gene primer amplification. The data were produced by immunoSEQ multiplex PCR, yet TCRdb's version contains in-frame clones alone and is incomplete. That table gives V, J and clone size, and the DNA gave D and trimming. Altogether tens of thousands of clones are present, roughly 90% being singletons, with the ten largest covering roughly 29%. Trimming pared 5 bases from V and 6 bases from J, leaving 11 bases between. Germline assignment: CDR1 SEHNR and CDR2 FQNEAQ (reference sequence). The CDR3 runs 12 residues. The sequenced sample was peripheral blood. The TCR originated in a man in his fifties or sixties with acute or convalescent COVID-19. The rearrangement links TRBV7-9 to TRBJ2-7; TRBD1 is a possible D gene (5 bases). CDR3: CASSHDSREQYF. CDR3 sequence (DNA): TGTGCCAGCAGCCACGACAGTCGCGAGCAGTACTTC.